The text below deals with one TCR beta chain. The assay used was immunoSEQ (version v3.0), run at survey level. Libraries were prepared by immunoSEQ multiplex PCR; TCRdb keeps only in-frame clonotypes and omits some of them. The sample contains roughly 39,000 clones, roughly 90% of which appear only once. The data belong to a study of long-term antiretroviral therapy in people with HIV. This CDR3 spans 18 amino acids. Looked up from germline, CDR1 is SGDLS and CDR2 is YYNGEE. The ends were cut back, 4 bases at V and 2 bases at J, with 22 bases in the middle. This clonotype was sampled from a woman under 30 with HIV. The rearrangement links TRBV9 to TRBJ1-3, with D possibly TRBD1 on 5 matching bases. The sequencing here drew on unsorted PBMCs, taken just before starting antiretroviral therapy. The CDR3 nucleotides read TGTGCCAGCAGCTTACCCCCGGTTGAAGGGGCCGCTGGAAACACCATATATTTT. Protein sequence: CASSLPPVEGAAGNTIYF.